Below, 6 T cell receptor beta chains from the same sample are listed, as sequenced in a study of PD-L1 blockade in urothelial cancer. The method was immunoSEQ multiplex PCR; TCRdb's version includes in-frame clones alone and lacks a portion of them. Among some 71,000 clones listed, roughly nine tenths were seen once. The source was PBMCs, collected around atezolizumab (anti-PD-L1) treatment. These receptors came from a man aged 55 to 70 with urothelial cancer.

In its sample, this clone was seen once. This chain joins TRBV5-1 and TRBJ2-5, with TRBD2 matching 11 bases. The CDR3 runs 16 residues. V shed 3 bases, J shed 5 bases, and the junction held 9 bases outside the gene matches. Germline values: CDR1 SGHRS, CDR2 YFSETQ. For the CDR3, the DNA is TGCGCCAGCAGCTCCCGACTAGCGGGAAGCGGTGAGACCCAGTACTTC. It encodes CASSSRLAGSGETQYF.

The rearrangement uses TRBV6-5 and TRBJ1-1; D is unresolved. The CDR3 has 12 amino acids. V was clipped by 2 bases and J by 4 bases, with 5 bases between them. Per the germline V gene, CDR1 is MNHEY and CDR2 is SVGAGI. CDR3 amino acids: CASSYEGTEAFF. The CDR3 bases are TGTGCCAGCAGTTACGAGGGCACTGAAGCTTTCTTT.

This chain links TRBV2 with TRBJ1-2; no firm D call. V lost 3 bases and J lost 3, with 8 bases in between. CDR3 length equals 13 residues. Germline V lookup: CDR1 SNHLY, CDR2 FYNNEI. CDR3 protein: CASSDENHYGYTF. The DNA for the CDR3 is TGTGCCAGCAGTGATGAGAATCACTATGGCTACACCTTC. Variable domain in full (rest from reference TRBV2 and TRBJ1-2): EPEVTQTPSHQVTQMGQEVILRCVPISNHLYFYWYRQILGQKVEFLVSFYNNEISEKSEIFDDQFSVERPDGSNFTLKIRSTKLEDSAMYFCASSDENHYGYTFGSGTRLTVV.

The chain uses TRBV9 and TRBJ2-1; 12 bases match TRBD2. The V gene end was trimmed by 7 bases and the J gene end by 8 bases; junction bases not matched to a gene: 13. This CDR3 region has 16 residues. Germline CDR1 and CDR2: SGDLS and YYNGEE. The CDR3 DNA sequence: TGTGCCAGCGGCCTCGAGGCTAGCGGGGGGGCCTATGAGCAGTTCTTC. Translation gives CASGLEASGGAYEQFF.

As for this clone: No conserved phenylalanine or tryptophan ends this CDR3, so it is likely a read error. The limits of the CDR3 on the DNA are not certain, so only TCRdb's listed CDR3 is given. V and J are TRBV6-4 and TRBJ2-7; TRBD1, as called in the table, went unchecked against the DNA. Per the germline V gene, CDR1 is MRHNA and CDR2 is SNTAGT. The CDR3 totals 10 residues, both ends included. The CDR3 loop is CASSHDRVVL.

The chain couples TRBV20-1 to TRBJ1-2; possible D gene TRBD1, 5 bases. The V and J ends lost 5 bases and 6 bases respectively, with 7 bases between them. The CDR3 has 10 residues. The V gene's germline CDR1 is DFQATT and CDR2 SNEGSKA (reference sequence). As DNA, the CDR3 is TGCAGTGCTGACAGTAATGGCTACACCTTC. As protein: CSADSNGYTF.